This section outlines one T cell receptor (beta chain) sequence together with its context. Sequencing used immunoSEQ multiplex PCR; TCRdb keeps in-frame clones, though not all of them. The sample has some 2.1 million clones; around 95% are singletons. Only CD45RO-negative cells positively selected for CCR7 counted as naive CD8 cells, so terminally differentiated effector memory CD45RA+ cells were excluded. V lost 1 base, J lost 4 bases, and 11 bases lay in between. CDR1 is SEHNR, CDR2 FQNEAQ, per germline (reference sequence). CDR3 length: 15 amino acids. This sample is drawn from a study of shared clonotypes between healthy human individuals.

This TCR was recovered from a young man in good health. Some clones in this sample may be carry-over from other donors' samples. The chain combines TRBV7-9 with TRBJ2-1; D gene unclear. Input material: naive CD8+ T cells from PBMCs. In nucleotides, the CDR3 is TGTGCCAGCAGCTTAGTAGGTACTCCGTACAATGAGCAGTTCTTC. Translated: CASSLVGTPYNEQFF.